This T cell receptor (beta chain) was identified in a study of CD8 T cells in Susac syndrome. Multiple sclerosis controls were treatment-naive patients with stable or active relapsing-remitting disease. Reverse transcription of about 0.5 to 1 ug RNA used random hexamers. TCRdb used MiXCR to reprocess the immunoSEQ multiplex PCR reads, holding one entry per CDR3 protein. The sample contains approximately 180,000 distinct CDR3 sequences, under 97% of which appear only once. Trimming cost V 0 bases and J 0 bases, with 5 bases left between them. In germline, CDR1 is LGHNA, CDR2 YSLEER. The CDR3 runs 15 residues. This clonotype was seen once.

V is TRBV4-3 and J is TRBJ1-4; D uncertain. The sample was CD4+ T cells from PBMCs. This clonotype was sampled from a human donor with multiple sclerosis. The CDR3 nucleotides read TGCGCCAGCAGCCAAGATTTTACAACTAATGAAAAACTGTTTTTT. Protein product: CASSQDFTTNEKLFF.